This T cell receptor beta chain was identified in a study of T cells in Graves' hyperthyroidism and ophthalmopathy. Comment on this clonotype: Its antigen remains unknown.

Study conclusions and caveats: Onset of ophthalmopathy came a median approximately 6.9 months after the model predicted it.

Between the trimmed V and J ends, which lost 0 bases and 4 bases, there was a span of 11 bases. CDR1 and CDR2 (germline): SGDLS, YYNGEE. CDR3 length: 15 residues. From RNA transcripts, TCR beta CDR3 regions were amplified. During a first-round RT-PCR of the TCR CDR3, the HTBI primer set was used. TCRdb ran MiXCR on the multiplex PCR reads and lists one entry per CDR3 protein. The sample includes 300,000 to 350,000 distinct CDR3 sequences, around 17% seen only once; the top ten take roughly a third. Source material: blood. This receptor was obtained from a man aged 25-45 years with Graves' hyperthyroidism. The chain joins TRBV9 to TRBJ1-5; no firm D call. The CDR3 DNA reads as TGTGCCAGCAGCGTAGATGGTTTTCCTAATCAGCCCCAGCATTTT. Its translation: CASSVDGFPNQPQHF.